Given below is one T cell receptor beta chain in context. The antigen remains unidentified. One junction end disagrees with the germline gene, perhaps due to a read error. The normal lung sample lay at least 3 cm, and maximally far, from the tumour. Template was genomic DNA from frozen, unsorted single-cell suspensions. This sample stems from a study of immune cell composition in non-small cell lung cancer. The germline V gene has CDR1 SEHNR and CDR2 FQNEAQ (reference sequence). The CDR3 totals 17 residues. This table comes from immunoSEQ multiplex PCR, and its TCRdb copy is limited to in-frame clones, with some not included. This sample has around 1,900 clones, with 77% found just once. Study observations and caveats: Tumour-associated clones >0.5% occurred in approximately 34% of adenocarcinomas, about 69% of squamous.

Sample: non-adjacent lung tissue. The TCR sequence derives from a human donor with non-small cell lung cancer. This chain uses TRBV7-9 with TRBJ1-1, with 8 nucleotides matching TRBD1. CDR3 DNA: TGTGCCGGCAGCTTCAAGGGACAGGTGATAATGAACACTGAAGCTTTCTTT. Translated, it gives CAGSFKGQVIMNTEAFF.